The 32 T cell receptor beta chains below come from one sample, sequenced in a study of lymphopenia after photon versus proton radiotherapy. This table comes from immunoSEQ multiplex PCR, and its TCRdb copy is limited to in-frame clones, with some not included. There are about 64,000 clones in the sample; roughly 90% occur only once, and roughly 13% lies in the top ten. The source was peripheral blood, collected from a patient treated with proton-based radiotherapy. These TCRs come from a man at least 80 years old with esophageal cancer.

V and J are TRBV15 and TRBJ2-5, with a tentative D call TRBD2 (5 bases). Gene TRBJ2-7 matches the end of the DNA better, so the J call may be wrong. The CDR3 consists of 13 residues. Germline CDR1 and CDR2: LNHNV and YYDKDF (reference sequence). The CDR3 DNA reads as TGTGCCACCAGCGCCGAGAGGGTGGGCGAGCAGTACTTC. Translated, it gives CATSAERVGEQYF.

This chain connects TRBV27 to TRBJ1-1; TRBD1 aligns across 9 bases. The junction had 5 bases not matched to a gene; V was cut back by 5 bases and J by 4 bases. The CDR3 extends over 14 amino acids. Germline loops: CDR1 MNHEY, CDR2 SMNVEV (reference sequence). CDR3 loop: CASSIQGAGTEAFF. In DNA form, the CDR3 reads TGTGCCAGCAGTATACAGGGGGCGGGCACTGAAGCTTTCTTT.

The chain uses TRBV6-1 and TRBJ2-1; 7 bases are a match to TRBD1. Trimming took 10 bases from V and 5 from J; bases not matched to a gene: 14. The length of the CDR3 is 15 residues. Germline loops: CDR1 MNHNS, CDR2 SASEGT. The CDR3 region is CATRGMDRDNNEQFF. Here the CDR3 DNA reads TGTGCCACCAGGGGGATGGACAGAGACAACAATGAGCAGTTCTTC.

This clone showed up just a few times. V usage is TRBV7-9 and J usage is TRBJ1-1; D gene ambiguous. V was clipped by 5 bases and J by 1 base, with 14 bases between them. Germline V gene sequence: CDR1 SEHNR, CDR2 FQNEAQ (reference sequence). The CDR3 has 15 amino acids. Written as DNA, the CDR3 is TGTGCCAGCAGCCCCCCACTCAGGAGGAACACTGAAGCTTTCTTT. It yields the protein CASSPPLRRNTEAFF.

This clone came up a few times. Here the CDR3 reads CASSQDRAGEGYGYTF. The CDR3 bases are TGCGCCAGCAGCCAAGATAGGGCAGGGGAGGGCTATGGCTACACCTTC. The chain links TRBV4-3 to TRBJ1-2, with a possible D match to TRBD1 (6 bases). Germline assignment: CDR1 LGHNA and CDR2 YSLEER. This CDR3 is built from 16 residues. The V gene lost 0 bases and the J gene lost 4 bases, with 15 bases spanning the gap.

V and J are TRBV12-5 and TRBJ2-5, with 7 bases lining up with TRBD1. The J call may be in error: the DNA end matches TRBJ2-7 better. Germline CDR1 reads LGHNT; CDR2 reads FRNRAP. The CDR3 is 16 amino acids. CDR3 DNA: TGTGCTAGTGGTTCTTCCCCGGGACAGATAGGCTACGAGCAGTACTTC. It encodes CASGSSPGQIGYEQYF.

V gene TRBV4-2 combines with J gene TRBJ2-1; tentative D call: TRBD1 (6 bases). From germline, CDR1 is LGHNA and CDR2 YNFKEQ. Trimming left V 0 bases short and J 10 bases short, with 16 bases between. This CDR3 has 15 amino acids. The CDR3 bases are TGTGCCAGCAGCCAAGAAGGGGGAGAGCCCCCGGAGCAGTTCTTC. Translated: CASSQEGGEPPEQFF.

The CDR3 DNA sequence: TGTGCCAGCACCTCCCCAAAGGGGGGAACCTACAATGAGCAGTTCTTC. It codes for CASTSPKGGTYNEQFF. The rearrangement uses TRBV5-4 and TRBJ2-1; D is possibly TRBD1 or TRBD2 (6 bases each). The CDR3 has 16 amino acids. Trimming stripped 6 bases from V and 2 bases from J, with 18 bases between. Germline V lookup: CDR1 SGHNT, CDR2 YYREEE (reference sequence).

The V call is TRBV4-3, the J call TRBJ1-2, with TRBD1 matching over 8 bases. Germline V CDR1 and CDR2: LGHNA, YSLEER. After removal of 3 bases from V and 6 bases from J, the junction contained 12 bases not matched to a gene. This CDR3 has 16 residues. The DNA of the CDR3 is TGCGCCAGCAGCCAGCTCTCTGGACAGGGATGGCATGGCTACACCTTC. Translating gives CASSQLSGQGWHGYTF.

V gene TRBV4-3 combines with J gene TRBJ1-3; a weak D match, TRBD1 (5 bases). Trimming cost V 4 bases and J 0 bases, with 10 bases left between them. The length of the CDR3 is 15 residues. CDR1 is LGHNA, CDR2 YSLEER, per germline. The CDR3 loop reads CASSLLGPSGNTIYF. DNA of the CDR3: TGCGCCAGCAGCCTCCTGGGACCCTCTGGAAACACCATATATTTT.

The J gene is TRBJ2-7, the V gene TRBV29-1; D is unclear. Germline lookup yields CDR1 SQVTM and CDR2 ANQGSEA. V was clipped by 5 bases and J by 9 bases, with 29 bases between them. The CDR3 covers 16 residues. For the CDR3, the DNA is TGCAGCGTTTCTGGGCAGCCCGACGTAAACGACCATCGGCAGTACTTC. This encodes CSVSGQPDVNDHRQYF.

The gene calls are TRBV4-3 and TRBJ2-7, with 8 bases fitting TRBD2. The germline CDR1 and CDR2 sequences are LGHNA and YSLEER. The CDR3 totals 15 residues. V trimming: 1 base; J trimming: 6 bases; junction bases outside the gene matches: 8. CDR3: CASSQGASGRLEQYF. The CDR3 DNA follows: TGCGCCAGCAGCCAAGGAGCAAGCGGGAGACTCGAGCAGTACTTC.

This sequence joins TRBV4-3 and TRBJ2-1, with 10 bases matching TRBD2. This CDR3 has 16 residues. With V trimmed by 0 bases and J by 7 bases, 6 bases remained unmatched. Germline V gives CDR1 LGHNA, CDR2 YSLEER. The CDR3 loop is CASSQDPASGGNEQFF. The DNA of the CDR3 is TGCGCCAGCAGCCAAGATCCGGCTAGCGGGGGAAATGAGCAGTTCTTC.

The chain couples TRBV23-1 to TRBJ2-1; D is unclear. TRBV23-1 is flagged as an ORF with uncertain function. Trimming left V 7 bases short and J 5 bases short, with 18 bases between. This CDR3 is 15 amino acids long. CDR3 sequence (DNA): TGCGCCAGCACCGTCTCTCTGGGCCGTAACAATGAGCAGTTCTTC. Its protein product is CASTVSLGRNNEQFF.

The CDR3, as DNA: TGTGCCAGCTCACCGAACAGGGACGAGCAGTACTTC. Its protein product is CASSPNRDEQYF. The chain combines TRBV18 with TRBJ2-7; possibly TRBD1 for D (6 bases). Germline V gene lookup returns CDR1 KGHSH and CDR2 LQKENI. The CDR3 has 12 residues. With 3 bases removed from V and 5 bases from J, the gap between germline ends came to 8 bases.

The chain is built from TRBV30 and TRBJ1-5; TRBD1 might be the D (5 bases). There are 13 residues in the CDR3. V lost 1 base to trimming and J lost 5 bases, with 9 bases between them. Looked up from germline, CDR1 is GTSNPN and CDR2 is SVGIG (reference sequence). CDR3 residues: CAWSGGRHQPQHF. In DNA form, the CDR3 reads TGTGCCTGGAGTGGGGGCCGCCATCAGCCCCAGCATTTT.

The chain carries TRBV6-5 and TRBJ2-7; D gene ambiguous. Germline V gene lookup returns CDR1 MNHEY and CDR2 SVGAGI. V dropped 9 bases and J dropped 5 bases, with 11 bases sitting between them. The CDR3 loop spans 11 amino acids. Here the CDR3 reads CASGVWDEQYF. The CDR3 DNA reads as TGTGCCAGTGGAGTCTGGGACGAGCAGTACTTC.

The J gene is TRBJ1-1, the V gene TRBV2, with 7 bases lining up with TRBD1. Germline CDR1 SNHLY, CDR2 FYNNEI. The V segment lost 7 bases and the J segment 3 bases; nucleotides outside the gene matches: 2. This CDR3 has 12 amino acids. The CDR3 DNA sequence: TGTGCCAGCAATGGACAGGACACTGAAGCTTTCTTT. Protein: CASNGQDTEAFF. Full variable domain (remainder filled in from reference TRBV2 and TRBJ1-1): EPEVTQTPSHQVTQMGQEVILRCVPISNHLYFYWYRQILGQKVEFLVSFYNNEISEKSEIFDDQFSVERPDGSNFTLKIRSTKLEDSAMYFCASNGQDTEAFFGQGTRLTVV.

This CDR3 reads CASSSSGVQETQYF. CDR3 sequence (DNA): TGTGCCAGCTCGTCGTCGGGTGTGCAAGAGACCCAGTACTTC. V and J are TRBV18 and TRBJ2-5, with D uncertain. This CDR3 has 14 residues. Trimming shortened V by 6 bases and J by 2 bases, and 13 bases separated the two germline ends. Germline CDR1 and CDR2: KGHSH and LQKENI. The full variable domain, completed using reference TRBV18 and TRBJ2-5, is NAGVMQNPRHLVRRRGQEARLRCSPMKGHSHVYWYRQLPEEGLKFMVYLQKENIIDESGMPKERFSAEFPKEGPSILRIQQVVRGDSAAYFCASSSSGVQETQYFGPGTRLLVL.

The CDR3 DNA reads TGTGCCAGCAGCCCGGGCTGGGTAAATCAGCCCCAGCATTTT. This codes for CASSPGWVNQPQHF. The rearrangement links TRBV7-2 to TRBJ1-5; no clear D. The CDR3 has 14 amino acids. Deletions cut 5 bases from V and 4 bases from J, with 12 bases between. Germline V gives CDR1 SGHTA, CDR2 FQGNSA.

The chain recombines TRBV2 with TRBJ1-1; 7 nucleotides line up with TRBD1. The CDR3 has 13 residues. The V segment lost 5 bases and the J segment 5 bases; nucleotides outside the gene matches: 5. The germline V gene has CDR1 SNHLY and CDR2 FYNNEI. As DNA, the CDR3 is TGTGCCAGCAGTATGGGACAGAGGACTGAAGCTTTCTTT. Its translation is CASSMGQRTEAFF.

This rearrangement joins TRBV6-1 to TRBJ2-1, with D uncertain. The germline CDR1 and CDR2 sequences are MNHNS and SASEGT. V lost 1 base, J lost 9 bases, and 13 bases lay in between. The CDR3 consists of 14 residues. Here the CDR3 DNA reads TGTGCCAGCAGTGAAGATACAGTTAGAGTTGAGCAGTTCTTC. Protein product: CASSEDTVRVEQFF.

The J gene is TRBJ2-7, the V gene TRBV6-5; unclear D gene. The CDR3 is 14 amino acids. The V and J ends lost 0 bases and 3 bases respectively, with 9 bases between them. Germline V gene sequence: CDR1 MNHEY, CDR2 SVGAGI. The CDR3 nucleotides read TGTGCCAGCAGTTACTCTGGGCGGCTCTACGAGCAGTACTTC. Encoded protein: CASSYSGRLYEQYF.

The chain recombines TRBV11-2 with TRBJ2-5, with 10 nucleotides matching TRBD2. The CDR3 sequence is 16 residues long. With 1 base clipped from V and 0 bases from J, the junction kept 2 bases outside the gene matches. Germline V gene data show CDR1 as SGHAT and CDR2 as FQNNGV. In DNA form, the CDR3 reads TGTGCCAGCAGCTTAGGGACTAGCGGCTACCAAGAGACCCAGTACTTC. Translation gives CASSLGTSGYQETQYF.

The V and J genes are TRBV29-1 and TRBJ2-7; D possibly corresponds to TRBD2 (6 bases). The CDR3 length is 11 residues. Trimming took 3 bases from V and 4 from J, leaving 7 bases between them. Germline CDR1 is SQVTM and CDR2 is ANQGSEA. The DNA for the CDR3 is TGCAGCGTTGATGGAGGGTACGAGCAGTACTTC. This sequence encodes CSVDGGYEQYF.

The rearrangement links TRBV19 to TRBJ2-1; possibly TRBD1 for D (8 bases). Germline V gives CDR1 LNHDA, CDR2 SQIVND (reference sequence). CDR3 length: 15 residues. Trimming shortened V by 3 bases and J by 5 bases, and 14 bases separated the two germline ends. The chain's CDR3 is CASSIGQGGHNEQFF. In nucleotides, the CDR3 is TGTGCCAGTAGTATCGGACAGGGAGGGCACAATGAGCAGTTCTTC.

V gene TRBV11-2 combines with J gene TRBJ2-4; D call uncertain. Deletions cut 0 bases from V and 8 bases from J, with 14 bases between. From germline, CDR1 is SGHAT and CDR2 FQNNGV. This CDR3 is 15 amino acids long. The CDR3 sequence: CASSLDRILQYIQYF. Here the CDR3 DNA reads TGTGCCAGCAGCTTAGATCGGATTCTGCAGTACATTCAGTACTTC.

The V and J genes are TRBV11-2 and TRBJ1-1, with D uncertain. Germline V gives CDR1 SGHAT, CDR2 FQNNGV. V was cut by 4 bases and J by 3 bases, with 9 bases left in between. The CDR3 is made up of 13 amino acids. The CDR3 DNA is TGTGCCAGCAGCTCCACAAGGGACACTGAAGCTTTCTTT. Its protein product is CASSSTRDTEAFF. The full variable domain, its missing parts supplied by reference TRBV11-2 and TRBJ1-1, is EAGVAQSPRYKIIEKRQSVAFWCNPISGHATLYWYQQILGQGPKLLIQFQNNGVVDDSQLPKDRFSAERLKGVDSTLKIQPAKLEDSAVYLCASSSTRDTEAFFGQGTRLTVV.

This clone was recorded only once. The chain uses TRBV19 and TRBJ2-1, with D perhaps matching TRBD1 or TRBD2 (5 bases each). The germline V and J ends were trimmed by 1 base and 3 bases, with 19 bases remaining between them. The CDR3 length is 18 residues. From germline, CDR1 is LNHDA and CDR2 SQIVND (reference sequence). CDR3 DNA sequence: TGTGCCAGTAGTATAGGACTGGGACCCGCGAGTTTCTACAATGAGCAGTTCTTC. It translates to CASSIGLGPASFYNEQFF.

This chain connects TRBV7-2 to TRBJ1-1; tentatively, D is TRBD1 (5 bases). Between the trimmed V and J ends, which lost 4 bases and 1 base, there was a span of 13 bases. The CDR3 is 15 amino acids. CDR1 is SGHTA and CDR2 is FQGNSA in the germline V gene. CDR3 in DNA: TGTGCCAGCAGCTCCCGACAGTATTGGAACACTGAAGCTTTCTTT. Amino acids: CASSSRQYWNTEAFF.

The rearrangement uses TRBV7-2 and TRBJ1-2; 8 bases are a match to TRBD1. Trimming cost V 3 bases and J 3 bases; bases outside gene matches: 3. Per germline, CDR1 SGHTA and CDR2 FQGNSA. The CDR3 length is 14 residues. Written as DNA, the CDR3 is TGTGCCAGCAGCTTCCAGGGGGCGGACTATGGCTACACCTTC. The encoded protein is CASSFQGADYGYTF.

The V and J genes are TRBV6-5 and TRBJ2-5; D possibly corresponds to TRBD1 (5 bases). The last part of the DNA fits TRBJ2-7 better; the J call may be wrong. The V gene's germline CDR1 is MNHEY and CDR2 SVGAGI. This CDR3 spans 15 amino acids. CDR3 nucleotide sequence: TGTGCCAGCAGTTATTCGCAGGGCCAGGACTACGAGCAGTACTTC. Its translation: CASSYSQGQDYEQYF.